A single sample is the source of the 31 T cell receptor beta chains below, sequenced in a study of T cell responses to AZD1222 COVID-19 vaccine. Clones were read by immunoSEQ multiplex PCR, and TCRdb kept only the in-frame ones, dropping some. Of roughly 150,000 clones in the sample, roughly 90% were seen once. This specimen consisted of peripheral blood, obtained on day 0 of AZD1222 vaccination. All receptors come from an adult in good health.

This chain uses TRBV5-1 with TRBJ2-1, with TRBD2 identical over 10 bases. CDR1 is SGHRS, CDR2 YFSETQ, per germline. Unmatched junction bases numbered 8, after V lost 7 bases and J lost 7 bases. This CDR3 spans 14 amino acids. The CDR3 sequence: CASASGGAFNEQFF. As DNA, the CDR3 is TGCGCCAGCGCCAGCGGGGGGGCCTTTAATGAGCAGTTCTTC.

The V and J genes are TRBV12-3 or TRBV12-4 and TRBJ1-1; tentative D call: TRBD1 (5 bases). Trimming pared 4 bases from V and 7 bases from J, leaving 10 bases between. The CDR3 is 12 residues long. The CDR3 DNA is TGTGCCAGCAGTTACGACAGAATTGAAGCTTTCTTT. This gives the protein CASSYDRIEAFF.

This rearrangement joins TRBV19 to TRBJ2-5; D might be TRBD1 (6 bases). The germline CDR1 and CDR2 sequences are LNHDA and SQIVND (reference sequence). This CDR3 has 12 residues. Trimming cost V 9 bases and J 1 base, with 9 bases left between them. CDR3 nucleotides: TGTGCCAGGACACAGGGCCAAGAGACCCAGTACTTC. Encoded protein: CARTQGQETQYF.

V and J are TRBV2 and TRBJ1-5; no firm D call. Trimming removed 3 bases from V and 0 bases from J, with 6 bases in between. The germline V gene encodes CDR1 SNHLY and CDR2 FYNNEI. The CDR3 has 14 amino acids. The CDR3 sequence: CASSDPFSNQPQHF. The CDR3, as DNA: TGTGCCAGCAGTGACCCATTTAGCAATCAGCCCCAGCATTTT. Supplemented by reference TRBV2 and TRBJ1-5, the full variable domain reads EPEVTQTPSHQVTQMGQEVILRCVPISNHLYFYWYRQILGQKVEFLVSFYNNEISEKSEIFDDQFSVERPDGSNFTLKIRSTKLEDSAMYFCASSDPFSNQPQHFGDGTRLSIL.

This rearrangement joins TRBV5-1 to TRBJ1-2; 7 bases match TRBD1. The V gene end was trimmed by 1 base and the J gene end by 6 bases; junction bases not matched to a gene: 3. Germline V gene lookup returns CDR1 SGHRS and CDR2 YFSETQ. There are 13 residues in the CDR3. Here the CDR3 DNA reads TGCGCCAGCAGCTTGCAGGGGGTGGATGGCTACACCTTC. Protein product: CASSLQGVDGYTF.

This rearrangement joins TRBV24-1 to TRBJ2-3; the D gene is possibly TRBD2 (6 bases). There are 15 residues in the CDR3. V gave up 3 bases and J gave up 2 bases, with 11 bases separating them. Looked up from germline, CDR1 is KGHDR and CDR2 is SFDVKD. The CDR3 coding sequence is TGTGCCACCAGTGATATAGGAGGGTCCACAGATACGCAGTATTTT. Protein product: CATSDIGGSTDTQYF.

The rearrangement uses TRBV11-2 and TRBJ1-3; D is unresolved. V was pared by 4 bases and J by 7 bases, with 17 bases between. CDR1 and CDR2 (germline): SGHAT, FQNNGV. The CDR3 covers 15 residues. CDR3 protein: CASSSLGLHGNTIYF. DNA of the CDR3: TGTGCCAGCAGCTCCTTGGGTCTCCACGGGAACACCATATATTTT.

The rearrangement links TRBV4-1 to TRBJ2-1; tentatively, D is TRBD2 (5 bases). The CDR3 length is 16 residues. The ends were cut back, 3 bases at V and 8 bases at J, with 20 bases in the middle. The germline gives CDR1 MGHRA, CDR2 YSYEKL. CDR3 sequence: CASSQSSGIWGHEQFF. CDR3 DNA: TGCGCCAGCAGCCAGAGCTCCGGGATCTGGGGTCATGAGCAGTTCTTC.

The chain links TRBV9 to TRBJ1-4; D remains unclear. V was trimmed by 0 bases and J by 7 bases, leaving 10 bases between them. Per the germline V gene, CDR1 is SGDLS and CDR2 is YYNGEE. CDR3 size: 14 residues. The chain's CDR3 is CASSVEGRPEKLFF. CDR3 DNA sequence: TGTGCCAGCAGCGTAGAAGGACGGCCTGAAAAACTGTTTTTT.

This chain joins TRBV5-8 and TRBJ1-5; D uncertain. The CDR3 has 15 residues. The germline CDR1 and CDR2 sequences are SGHTS and YDEGEE. Between the trimmed V and J ends, which lost 0 bases and 0 bases, there was a span of 7 bases. The CDR3 DNA reads TGTGCCAGCAGCTTGGAGGCACTTAGCAATCAGCCCCAGCATTTT. Translation gives CASSLEALSNQPQHF.

This sequence joins TRBV5-8 and TRBJ1-1; the D gene is possibly TRBD1 (5 bases). This CDR3 has 12 amino acids. Germline V gene sequence: CDR1 SGHTS, CDR2 YDEGEE. V dropped 0 bases and J dropped 8 bases, with 8 bases sitting between them. The CDR3 region has the DNA TGTGCCAGCAGCTTGGGAAGGGGAGAAGCTTTCTTT. It yields the protein CASSLGRGEAFF.

The rearrangement uses TRBV7-9 and TRBJ1-2; D remains ambiguous. The CDR3 sequence is 15 residues long. The germline V gene has CDR1 SEHNR and CDR2 FQNEAQ (reference sequence). The V gene lost 4 bases and the J gene lost 8 bases, with 20 bases spanning the gap. The CDR3 loop reads CASSSDRGPKHGYTF. CDR3 bases: TGTGCCAGCAGCTCGGACCGAGGACCGAAGCACGGCTACACCTTC. Using reference TRBV7-9 and TRBJ1-2 for the parts outside the CDR3, the full variable domain is DTGVSQNPRHKITKRGQNVTFRCDPISEHNRLYWYRQTLGQGPEFLTYFQNEAQLEKSRLLSDRFSAERPKGSFSTLEIQRTEQGDSAMYLCASSSDRGPKHGYTFGSGTRLTVV.

This sequence joins TRBV4-2 and TRBJ2-3; D not resolved. The germline V gene encodes CDR1 LGHNA and CDR2 YNFKEQ. This CDR3 has 16 residues. V shed 0 bases and J shed 2 bases, with 12 bases lying between them. The CDR3 sequence: CASSQELSVITDTQYF. The CDR3 DNA reads as TGTGCCAGCAGCCAAGAGTTGTCTGTGATCACAGATACGCAGTATTTT.

The V call is TRBV18, the J call TRBJ2-2, with unresolved D. CDR1 and CDR2 (germline): KGHSH, LQKENI. The CDR3 sequence is 14 residues long. V gave up 6 bases and J gave up 1 base, with 9 bases separating them. CDR3 loop: CASSPTQNTGELFF. CDR3 coding DNA: TGTGCCAGCTCCCCCACACAGAACACCGGGGAGCTGTTTTTT. Together with reference TRBV18 and TRBJ2-2, the CDR3 gives the full variable domain: NAGVMQNPRHLVRRRGQEARLRCSPMKGHSHVYWYRQLPEEGLKFMVYLQKENIIDESGMPKERFSAEFPKEGPSILRIQQVVRGDSAAYFCASSPTQNTGELFFGEGSRLTVL.

The chain uses TRBV18 and TRBJ2-1; D is ambiguous. Per the germline V gene, CDR1 is KGHSH and CDR2 is LQKENI. The V gene lost 3 bases and the J gene lost 2 bases, with 14 bases spanning the gap. This CDR3 contains 16 residues. The CDR3 sequence is CASSPRVGKTYNEQFF. The CDR3 DNA is TGTGCCAGCTCACCCCGAGTGGGGAAAACCTACAATGAGCAGTTCTTC.

V is TRBV7-9 and J is TRBJ1-5; D ambiguous. The germline V and J ends were trimmed by 1 base and 5 bases, with 9 bases remaining between them. Germline lookup yields CDR1 SEHNR and CDR2 FQNEAQ (reference sequence). The CDR3 has 14 residues. DNA of the CDR3: TGTGCCAGCAGCTTAGGTCAGGTCCATCAGCCCCAGCATTTT. Translated: CASSLGQVHQPQHF.

This chain joins TRBV9 and TRBJ1-6; D is undetermined. V lost 0 bases, J lost 6 bases, and 7 bases lay in between. The CDR3 consists of 14 residues. Germline V CDR1 and CDR2: SGDLS, YYNGEE. CDR3 nucleotide sequence: TGTGCCAGCAGCGTAGGGAAGATTAATTCACCCCTCCACTTT. The encoded protein is CASSVGKINSPLHF.

The chain carries TRBV13 and TRBJ1-1; possibly TRBD1 for D (5 bases). The CDR3 contains 11 residues. The germline V gene encodes CDR1 PRHDT and CDR2 FYEKMQ (reference sequence). Deletions cut 4 bases from V and 8 bases from J, with 8 bases between. The CDR3 is CASSYRTEAFF. The CDR3 DNA reads as TGTGCCAGCAGCTACCGGACAGAAGCTTTCTTT.

The J gene is TRBJ1-5, the V gene TRBV15; D is unresolved. This CDR3 is built from 14 residues. The V end lost 5 bases, the J end lost 7 bases, and 15 bases lay between the germline ends. The germline V gene has CDR1 LNHNV and CDR2 YYDKDF (reference sequence). The CDR3 sequence is CATSARRGYQPQHF. The CDR3 DNA sequence: TGTGCCACCAGCGCGAGGAGAGGGTACCAGCCCCAGCATTTT. Full variable domain (outside the CDR3, taken from reference TRBV15 and TRBJ1-5): DAMVIQNPRYQVTQFGKPVTLSCSQTLNHNVMYWYQQKSSQAPKLLFHYYDKDFNNEADTPDNFQSRRPNTSFCFLDIRSPGLGDTAMYLCATSARRGYQPQHFGDGTRLSIL.

This clone was counted only a few times. This specimen includes other DNA sequences encoding the same CDR3. This chain uses TRBV27 with TRBJ1-1; D may be TRBD1 (5 bases). The CDR3 is 14 residues long. V was trimmed by 3 bases and J by 1 base, leaving 9 bases between them. Germline values: CDR1 MNHEY, CDR2 SMNVEV (reference sequence). The CDR3 sequence is CASSFLGENTEAFF. The CDR3 DNA reads as TGTGCCAGCAGTTTCCTAGGGGAGAACACTGAAGCTTTCTTT.

This chain connects TRBV5-6 to TRBJ2-5, with 13 positions matching TRBD2. The V segment lost 0 bases and the J segment 7 bases; nucleotides outside the gene matches: 0. The CDR3 has 14 amino acids. The V gene's germline CDR1 is SGHDT and CDR2 YYEEEE. The CDR3, as DNA: TGTGCCAGCAGCTTGGGACTAGCGGGGGGGACCCAGTACTTC. Its translation is CASSLGLAGGTQYF.

The V call is TRBV10-2, the J call TRBJ1-3; D unclear. The V and J ends lost 7 bases and 0 bases respectively, with 10 bases between them. The CDR3 loop spans 14 amino acids. CDR1 is WSHSY, CDR2 SAAADI, per germline. The CDR3 loop reads CASTLRSSGNTIYF. CDR3 in DNA: TGCGCCAGCACTCTTCGGAGCTCTGGAAACACCATATATTTT.

This rearrangement joins TRBV7-6 to TRBJ1-1; D gene ambiguous. Germline values: CDR1 SGHVS, CDR2 FNYEAQ. Trimming took 1 base from V and 1 from J, leaving 10 bases between them. The CDR3 is 15 amino acids. The DNA for the CDR3 is TGTGCCAGCAGCTTAGTCCTGGACGGGAACACTGAAGCTTTCTTT. This codes for CASSLVLDGNTEAFF.

The rearrangement uses TRBV4-2 and TRBJ2-1; no firm D call. V lost 0 bases and J 9 bases, leaving 9 bases between the germline ends. Looked up from germline, CDR1 is LGHNA and CDR2 is YNFKEQ. This CDR3 is built from 13 residues. CDR3 bases: TGTGCCAGCAGCCAAGATGAGACGGGTGAGCAGTTCTTC. It codes for CASSQDETGEQFF.

The rearrangement links TRBV7-8 to TRBJ2-1, with D hard to call. V was cut by 1 base and J by 3 bases, with 4 bases left in between. The CDR3 contains 13 residues. Germline lookup yields CDR1 SGHVS and CDR2 FQNEAQ. The CDR3, as DNA: TGTGCCAGCAGCTTAGTTCTCTACAATGAGCAGTTCTTC. Its translation: CASSLVLYNEQFF.

The gene calls are TRBV4-3 and TRBJ2-1; D not resolved. Germline CDR1 reads LGHNA; CDR2 reads YSLEER. Between the trimmed V and J ends, which lost 1 base and 7 bases, there was a span of 11 bases. The CDR3 runs to 14 residues. The CDR3 nucleotides read TGCGCCAGCAGCCAAGTGCAGGCCGCGAATGAGCAGTTCTTC. Translated, it gives CASSQVQAANEQFF.

This clone showed up just once. The J gene is TRBJ2-7, the V gene TRBV10-3, with TRBD1 matching 9 bases. J was trimmed by 3 bases and V by 3 bases; bases with no gene match: 6. CDR3 length: 15 amino acids. Germline values: CDR1 ENHRY, CDR2 SYGVKD. CDR3 in DNA: TGTGCCATCAGTGACCCGGGACAGGGTTACTACGAGCAGTACTTC. Protein: CAISDPGQGYYEQYF.

The chain uses TRBV29-1 and TRBJ2-7; the D gene is possibly TRBD2 (5 bases). Germline lookup yields CDR1 SQVTM and CDR2 ANQGSEA. CDR3 length: 13 amino acids. Trimming removed 2 bases from V and 3 bases from J, with 11 bases in between. The CDR3 region is CSVEPKGSYEQYF. CDR3 in DNA: TGCAGCGTTGAACCTAAAGGGAGCTACGAGCAGTACTTC.

The chain is built from TRBV11-2 and TRBJ1-2, with D tentatively TRBD1 (6 bases). V was cut by 1 base and J by 6 bases, with 12 bases left in between. Germline V gene sequence: CDR1 SGHAT, CDR2 FQNNGV. The CDR3 runs 14 residues. The CDR3 bases are TGTGCCAGCAGCTTAGTTAGGGGGAACGATGGCTACACCTTC. It is translated as CASSLVRGNDGYTF.

This clone came up a few times. The genes are TRBV27 and TRBJ1-1; 8 positions match TRBD1. J lost 1 base, V lost 4 bases, and 2 bases had no gene match. The CDR3 loop spans 14 amino acids. The germline gives CDR1 MNHEY, CDR2 SMNVEV (reference sequence). In nucleotides, the CDR3 is TGTGCCAGCAGTTCCACAGGGGGGAACACTGAAGCTTTCTTT. This gives the protein CASSSTGGNTEAFF.

The CDR3 here is CASSLRATNEKLFF. The CDR3, as DNA: TGTGCCAGCAGCTTACGGGCGACTAATGAAAAACTGTTTTTT. The V call is TRBV7-2, the J call TRBJ1-4; the D is unclear. V was pared by 2 bases and J by 2 bases, with 6 bases between. Germline CDR1 and CDR2: SGHTA and FQGNSA. The CDR3 totals 14 residues.